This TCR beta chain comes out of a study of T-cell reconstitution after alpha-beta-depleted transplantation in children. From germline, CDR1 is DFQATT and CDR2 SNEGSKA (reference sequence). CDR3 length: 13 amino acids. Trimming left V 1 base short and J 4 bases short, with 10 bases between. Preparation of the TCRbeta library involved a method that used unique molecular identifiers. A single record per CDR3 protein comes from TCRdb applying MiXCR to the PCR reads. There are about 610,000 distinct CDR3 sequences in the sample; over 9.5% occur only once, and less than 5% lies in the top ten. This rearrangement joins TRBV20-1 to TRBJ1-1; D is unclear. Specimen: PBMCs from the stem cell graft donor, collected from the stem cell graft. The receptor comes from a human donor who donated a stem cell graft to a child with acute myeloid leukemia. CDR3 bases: TGCAGTGCTAGAGGGGTAAAGGGCACTGAAGCTTTCTTT. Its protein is CSARGVKGTEAFF.